Shown below are 13 T cell receptor beta chains from a single sample sequenced in a study of blood T cell repertoires in COVID-19. The method was immunoSEQ multiplex PCR; TCRdb's version includes in-frame clones alone and lacks a portion of them. The sample has about 370,000 clones; approximately 92% are singletons. Source material: PBMCs or T cells enriched from blood (not recorded which). The receptors were gathered from a man younger than 35 who had recovered from COVID-19.

The chain recombines TRBV10-3 with TRBJ1-1; D not resolved. The germline gives CDR1 ENHRY, CDR2 SYGVKD. The CDR3 is 15 amino acids. V dropped 4 bases and J dropped 0 bases, with 12 bases sitting between them. CDR3 nucleotide sequence: TGTGCCATCAGTGGAGGAGGGAAAATGAACACTGAAGCTTTCTTT. This encodes CAISGGGKMNTEAFF.

V is TRBV7-2 and J is TRBJ2-2, with 10 bases aligning to TRBD1. Looked up from germline, CDR1 is SGHTA and CDR2 is FQGNSA. Trimming took 5 bases from V and 0 from J; bases not matched to a gene: 6. This CDR3 comprises 17 residues. The chain's CDR3 is CASSVRQGASNTGELFF. The CDR3 nucleotides are TGTGCCAGCAGCGTGAGACAGGGGGCGTCGAACACCGGGGAGCTGTTTTTT.

This chain uses TRBV9 with TRBJ1-2, with 10 bases matching TRBD1. Germline-derived CDR1 and CDR2 are SGDLS and YYNGEE. The trim removed 4 bases at V and 2 bases at J, leaving 11 bases unmatched. CDR3 size: 17 residues. CDR3 residues: CASSPGAGTGENYGYTF. For the CDR3, the DNA is TGTGCCAGCAGCCCAGGCGCCGGGACAGGGGAAAACTATGGCTACACCTTC.

This clone was seen just once. J is TRBJ1-6 and V is TRBV27; 7 nucleotides match TRBD1. CDR1 is MNHEY, CDR2 SMNVEV, per germline (reference sequence). The V and J ends lost 5 bases and 1 base, in that order; junction bases with no gene match: 5. The CDR3 sequence is 16 residues long. The DNA of the CDR3 is TGTGCCAGCAGTCTAACAGGGGTATCCTATAATTCACCCCTCCACTTT. Residues: CASSLTGVSYNSPLHF.

V usage is TRBV5-1 and J usage is TRBJ2-5; 10 bases agree with TRBD2. Per the germline V gene, CDR1 is SGHRS and CDR2 is YFSETQ. The length of the CDR3 is 15 residues. V was pared by 4 bases and J by 2 bases, with 5 bases of the junction left unmatched. CDR3 bases: TGCGCCAGCAGCGCGGGACTAGCGCCACAAGAGACCCAGTACTTC. It specifies CASSAGLAPQETQYF.

This chain uses TRBV7-2 with TRBJ2-1; 9 nucleotides agree with TRBD1. The V segment lost 5 bases and the J segment 4 bases; nucleotides outside the gene matches: 6. The length of the CDR3 is 15 residues. CDR1 SGHTA and CDR2 FQGNSA come from the germline V gene. The CDR3 sequence: CASSPDRGLYNEQFF. The CDR3 region has the DNA TGTGCCAGCAGCCCCGACAGGGGGTTATACAATGAGCAGTTCTTC.

The chain couples TRBV19 to TRBJ2-1, with 8 bases aligning to TRBD2. The CDR3 contains 16 residues. Trimming cost V 0 bases and J 9 bases; bases outside gene matches: 10. From germline, CDR1 is LNHDA and CDR2 SQIVND (reference sequence). The CDR3 loop reads CASSIDRLAGTGEQFF. In DNA, the CDR3 is TGTGCCAGTAGTATAGATCGGTTAGCGGGGACGGGTGAGCAGTTCTTC. Full variable domain (remainder filled in from reference TRBV19 and TRBJ2-1): DGGITQSPKYLFRKEGQNVTLSCEQNLNHDAMYWYRQDPGQGLRLIYYSQIVNDFQKGDIAEGYSVSREKKESFPLTVTSAQKNPTAFYLCASSIDRLAGTGEQFFGPGTRLTVL.

The V call is TRBV10-3, the J call TRBJ2-1, with a tentative D call TRBD1 (6 bases). This CDR3 contains 13 residues. V shed 11 bases and J shed 4 bases, with 15 bases lying between them. Germline CDR1 is ENHRY and CDR2 is SYGVKD. The CDR3 nucleotides are TGTGCCCATTCCAATCAGGGGTACAATGAGCAGTTCTTC. It specifies CAHSNQGYNEQFF.

The chain recombines TRBV7-7 with TRBJ2-7; 14 bases are shared with TRBD2. CDR3 length: 15 amino acids. With 9 bases clipped from V and 6 bases from J, the junction kept 10 bases outside the gene matches. Germline V gene lookup returns CDR1 SSHAT and CDR2 FNYEAQ (reference sequence). CDR3 DNA sequence: TGTGCCAGAAGGACTAGCGGGAGGAGAATGAGCGAGCAGTACTTC. It translates to CARRTSGRRMSEQYF.

This clone was observed a single time. The rearrangement links TRBV7-3 to TRBJ2-2; 7 bases are a match to TRBD1. This CDR3 contains 13 residues. The V and J ends lost 5 bases and 5 bases, in that order; junction bases with no gene match: 2. Germline CDR1 reads SGHTA; CDR2 reads FQGTGA. The CDR3 DNA sequence: TGTGCCAGCAGCAGGACAGGAACCGGGGAGCTGTTTTTT. Protein product: CASSRTGTGELFF. Full variable domain (missing parts from reference TRBV7-3 and TRBJ2-2): GAGVSQTPSNKVTEKGKYVELRCDPISGHTALYWYRQSLGQGPEFLIYFQGTGAADDSGLPNDRFFAVRPEGSVSTLKIQRTERGDSAVYLCASSRTGTGELFFGEGSRLTVL.

The chain employs TRBV2 and TRBJ2-3, with TRBD2 matching over 11 bases. V was clipped by 4 bases and J by 0 bases; unmatched bases: 9. CDR1 is SNHLY, CDR2 FYNNEI, per germline. The CDR3 is made up of 18 amino acids. CDR3 sequence: CASSGSALAGESTDTQYF. As DNA, the CDR3 is TGTGCCAGCAGTGGGAGCGCACTAGCGGGAGAAAGCACAGATACGCAGTATTTT.

The chain uses TRBV25-1 and TRBJ2-2, with D possibly being TRBD2 (6 bases). This CDR3 is built from 16 residues. V lost 8 bases, J lost 1 base, and 17 bases lay in between. Germline loops: CDR1 MGHDK, CDR2 SYGVNS. CDR3 sequence reads: CASSSLGGMNTGELFF. CDR3 DNA sequence: TGTGCCAGCTCCTCCCTAGGAGGGATGAACACCGGGGAGCTGTTTTTT.

The chain links TRBV10-2 to TRBJ1-5; perhaps TRBD1 as D (5 bases). Trimming shortened V by 6 bases and J by 0 bases, and 9 bases separated the two germline ends. This CDR3 has 14 amino acids. Looked up from germline, CDR1 is WSHSY and CDR2 is SAAADI. CDR3 sequence: CASRKDTSNQPQHF. The CDR3 DNA reads as TGCGCCAGCAGGAAGGACACTAGCAATCAGCCCCAGCATTTT.